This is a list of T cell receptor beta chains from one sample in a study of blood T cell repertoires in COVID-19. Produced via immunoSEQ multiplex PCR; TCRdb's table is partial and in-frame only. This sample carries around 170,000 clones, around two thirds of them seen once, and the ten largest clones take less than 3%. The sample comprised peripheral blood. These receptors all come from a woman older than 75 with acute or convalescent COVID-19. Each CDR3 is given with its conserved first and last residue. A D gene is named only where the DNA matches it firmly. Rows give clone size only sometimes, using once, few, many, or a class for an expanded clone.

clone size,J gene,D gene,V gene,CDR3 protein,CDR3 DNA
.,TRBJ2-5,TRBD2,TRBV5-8,CASSLGLAGPGTQYF,TGTGCCAGCAGCTTGGGACTAGCGGGACCCGGGACCCAGTACTTC
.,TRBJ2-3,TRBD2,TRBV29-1,CSVGVAGPINTQYF,TGCAGCGTTGGAGTAGCGGGGCCCATTAATACGCAGTATTTT
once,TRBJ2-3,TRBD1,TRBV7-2,CASSPTGTGTNTQYF,TGTGCCAGCAGCCCGACCGGGACAGGGACGAATACGCAGTATTTT
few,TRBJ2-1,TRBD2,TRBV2,CASSDIKHAGTSSNEQFF,TGTGCCAGCAGTGATATCAAACACGCCGGGACTAGCAGCAATGAGCAGTTCTTC
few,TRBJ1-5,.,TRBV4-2,CASSQDRVTDQPQHF,TGTGCCAGCAGCCAAGATCGAGTCACCGATCAGCCCCAGCATTTT
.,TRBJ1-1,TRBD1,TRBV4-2,CASSQEGQGVQGFF,TGTGCCAGCAGCCAAGAGGGACAGGGTGTACAAGGCTTCTTT
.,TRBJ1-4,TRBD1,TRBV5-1,CASSAQSQGGTNEKLFF,TGCGCCAGCAGCGCTCAATCACAGGGGGGAACTAATGAAAAACTGTTTTTT
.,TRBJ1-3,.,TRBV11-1,CASSPSDIITGNTIYF,TGTGCCAGCAGCCCCTCGGACATAATTACTGGAAACACCATATATTTT
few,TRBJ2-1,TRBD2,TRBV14,CASSPTSWSLEQFF,TGTGCCAGCAGCCCGACTAGCTGGAGCCTTGAGCAGTTCTTC
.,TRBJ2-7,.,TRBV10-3,CAISGAYEQYF,TGTGCCATCAGTGGCGCCTACGAGCAGTACTTC
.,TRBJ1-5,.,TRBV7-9,CASSLTGGNQPQHF,TGTGCCAGCAGCCTCACCGGGGGGAATCAGCCCCAGCATTTT
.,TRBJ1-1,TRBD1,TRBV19,CASSIDTWNPGTGFRGHTEAFF,TGTGCCAGTAGTATAGATACTTGGAACCCGGGGACAGGGTTTAGGGGTCACACTGAAGCTTTCTTT
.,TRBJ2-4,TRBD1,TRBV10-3,CAIRQGLFDHIQYF,TGTGCCATCAGACAGGGGTTGTTCGATCACATTCAGTACTTC
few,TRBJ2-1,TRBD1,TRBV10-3,CAIRKGAGEQFF,TGTGCCATCCGTAAGGGGGCCGGTGAGCAGTTCTTC
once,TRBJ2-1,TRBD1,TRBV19,CASSFLGQGVHEQFF,TGTGCCAGTAGTTTCCTCGGACAGGGGGTCCATGAGCAGTTCTTC
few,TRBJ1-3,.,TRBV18,CASSPEGLSGNTIYF,TGTGCCAGCTCACCAGAGGGTCTCTCTGGAAACACCATATATTTT
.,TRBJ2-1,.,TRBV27,CASSLQVSYNEQFF,TGTGCCAGCAGTTTACAGGTCTCCTACAATGAGCAGTTCTTC
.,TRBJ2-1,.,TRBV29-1,CSVASVSSYNEQFF,TGCAGCGTAGCTAGCGTCAGCTCCTACAATGAGCAGTTCTTC
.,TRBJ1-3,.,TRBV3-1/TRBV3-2,CASSQDSSSGNTIYF,TGTGCCAGCAGCCAAGACAGTTCCTCTGGAAACACCATATATTTT
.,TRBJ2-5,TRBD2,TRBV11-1,CASSLGLAGETQYF,TGTGCCAGCAGCTTGGGACTAGCGGGTGAGACCCAGTACTTC